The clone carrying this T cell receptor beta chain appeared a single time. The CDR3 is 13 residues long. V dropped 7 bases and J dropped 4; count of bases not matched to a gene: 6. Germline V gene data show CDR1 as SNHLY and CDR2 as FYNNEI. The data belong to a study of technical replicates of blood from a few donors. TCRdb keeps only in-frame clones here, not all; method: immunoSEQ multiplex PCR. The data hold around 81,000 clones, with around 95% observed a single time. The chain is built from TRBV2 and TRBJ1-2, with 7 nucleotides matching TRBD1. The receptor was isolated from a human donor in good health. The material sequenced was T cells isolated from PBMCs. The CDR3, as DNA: TGTGCCAGCAATCGGGGACAGCTCTATGGCTACACCTTC. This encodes CASNRGQLYGYTF.